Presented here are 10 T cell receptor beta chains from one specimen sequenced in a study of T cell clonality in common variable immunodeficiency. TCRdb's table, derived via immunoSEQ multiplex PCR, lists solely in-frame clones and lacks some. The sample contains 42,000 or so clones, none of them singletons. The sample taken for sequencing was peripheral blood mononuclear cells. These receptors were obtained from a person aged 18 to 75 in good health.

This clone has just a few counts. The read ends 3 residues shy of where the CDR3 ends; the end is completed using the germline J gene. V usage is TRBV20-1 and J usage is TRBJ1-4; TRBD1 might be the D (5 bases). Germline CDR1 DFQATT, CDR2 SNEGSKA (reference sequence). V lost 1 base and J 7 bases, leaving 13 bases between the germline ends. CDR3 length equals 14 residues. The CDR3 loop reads CSARAPGPIEKLFF. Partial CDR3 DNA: TGCAGTGCTAGAGCGCCAGGGCCTATTGAAAAA.

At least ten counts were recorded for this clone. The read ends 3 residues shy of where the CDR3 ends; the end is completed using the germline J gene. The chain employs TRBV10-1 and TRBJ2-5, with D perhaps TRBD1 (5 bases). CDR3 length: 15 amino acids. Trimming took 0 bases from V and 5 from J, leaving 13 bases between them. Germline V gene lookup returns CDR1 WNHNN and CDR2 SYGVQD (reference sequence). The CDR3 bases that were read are TGCGCCAGCAGTGAGTCGCGGCAGGGTGTGGAGACC. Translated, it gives CASSESRQGVET. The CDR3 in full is CASSESRQGVETQYF.

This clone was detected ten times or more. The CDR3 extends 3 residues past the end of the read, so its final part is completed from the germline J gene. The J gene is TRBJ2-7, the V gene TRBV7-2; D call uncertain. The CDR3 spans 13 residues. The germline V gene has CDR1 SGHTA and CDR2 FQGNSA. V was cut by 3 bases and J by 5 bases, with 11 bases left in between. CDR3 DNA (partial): TGTGCCAGCAGCTTTGTCCCCATTGACGAG. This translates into CASSFVPIDE. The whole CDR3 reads CASSFVPIDEQYF.

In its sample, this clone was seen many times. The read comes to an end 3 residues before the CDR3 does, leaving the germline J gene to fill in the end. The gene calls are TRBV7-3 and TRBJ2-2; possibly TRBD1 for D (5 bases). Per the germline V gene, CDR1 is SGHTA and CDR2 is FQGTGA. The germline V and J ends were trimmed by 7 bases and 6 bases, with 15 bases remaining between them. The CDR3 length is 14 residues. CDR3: CASTLDTSSGELFF. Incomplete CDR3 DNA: TGTGCCAGCACCTTGGACACATCCTCCGGGGAG. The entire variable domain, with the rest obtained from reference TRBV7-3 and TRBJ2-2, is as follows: GAGVSQTPSNKVTEKGKYVELRCDPISGHTALYWYRQSLGQGPEFLIYFQGTGAADDSGLPNDRFFAVRPEGSVSTLKIQRTERGDSAVYLCASTLDTSSGELFFGEGSRLTVL.

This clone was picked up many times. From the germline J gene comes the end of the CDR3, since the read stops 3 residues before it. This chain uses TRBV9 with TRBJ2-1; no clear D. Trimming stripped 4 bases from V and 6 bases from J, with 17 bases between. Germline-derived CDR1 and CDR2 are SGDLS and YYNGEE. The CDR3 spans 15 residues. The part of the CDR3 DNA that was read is TGTGCCAGCAGCCCCCCGCGGAAGGAGCCCAATGAG. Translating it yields CASSPPRKEPNE. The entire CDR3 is CASSPPRKEPNEQFF.

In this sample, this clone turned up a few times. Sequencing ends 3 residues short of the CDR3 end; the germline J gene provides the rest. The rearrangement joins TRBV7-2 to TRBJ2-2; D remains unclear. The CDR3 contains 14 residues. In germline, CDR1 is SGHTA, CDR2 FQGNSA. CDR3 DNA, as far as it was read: TGTGCCAGCAGCTTAGCTCTAGAACCGGAAAAG. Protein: CASSLALEPEK. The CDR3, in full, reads CASSLALEPEKLFF.

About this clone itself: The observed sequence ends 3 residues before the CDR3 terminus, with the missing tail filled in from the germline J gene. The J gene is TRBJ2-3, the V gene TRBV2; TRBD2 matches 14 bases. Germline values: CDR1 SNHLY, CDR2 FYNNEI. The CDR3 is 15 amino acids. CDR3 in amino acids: CASSEGLAGVETQYF. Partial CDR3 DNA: TGTGCCAGCAGTGAGGGACTAGCGGGAGTAGAGACG.

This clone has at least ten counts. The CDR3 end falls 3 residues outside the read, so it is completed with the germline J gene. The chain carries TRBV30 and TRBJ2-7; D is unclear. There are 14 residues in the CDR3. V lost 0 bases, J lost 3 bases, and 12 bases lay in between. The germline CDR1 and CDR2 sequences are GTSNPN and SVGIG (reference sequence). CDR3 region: CAWSVPPGYYEQYF. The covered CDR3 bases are TGTGCCTGGAGTGTACCACCAGGTTACTACGAG.

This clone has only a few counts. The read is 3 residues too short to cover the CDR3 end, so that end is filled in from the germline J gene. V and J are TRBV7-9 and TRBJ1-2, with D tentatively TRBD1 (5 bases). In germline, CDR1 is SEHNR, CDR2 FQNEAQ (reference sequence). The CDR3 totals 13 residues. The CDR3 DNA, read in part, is TGTGCCAGCAGCTCCTGGCCGGGGACTAGA. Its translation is CASSSWPGTR. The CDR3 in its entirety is CASSSWPGTRYTF.

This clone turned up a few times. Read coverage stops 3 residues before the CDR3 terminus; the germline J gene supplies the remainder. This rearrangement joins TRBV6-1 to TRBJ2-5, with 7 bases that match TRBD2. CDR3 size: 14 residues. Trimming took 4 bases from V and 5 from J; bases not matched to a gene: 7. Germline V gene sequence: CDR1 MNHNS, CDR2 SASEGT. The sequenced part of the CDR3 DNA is TGTGCCAGCAGTGGGGGGGGGACTCGGGAGACC. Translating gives CASSGGGTRET. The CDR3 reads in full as CASSGGGTRETQYF.